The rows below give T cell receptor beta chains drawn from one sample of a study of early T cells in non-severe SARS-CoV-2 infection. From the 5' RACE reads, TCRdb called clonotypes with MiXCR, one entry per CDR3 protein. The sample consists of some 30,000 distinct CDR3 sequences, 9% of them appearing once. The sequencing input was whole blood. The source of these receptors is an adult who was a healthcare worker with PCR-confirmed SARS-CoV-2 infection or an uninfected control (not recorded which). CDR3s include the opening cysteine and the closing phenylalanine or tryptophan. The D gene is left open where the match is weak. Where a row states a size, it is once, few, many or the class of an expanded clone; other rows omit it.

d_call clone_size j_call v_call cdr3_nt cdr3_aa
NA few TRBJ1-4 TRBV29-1 TGCAGCGTTCGCATTTCGGCAGTGACGAAACTGTTTTTT CSVRISAVTKLFF
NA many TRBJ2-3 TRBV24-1 TGTGCCACCACCTCTGGAGGGGGCACAGATACGCAGTATTTT CATTSGGGTDTQYF
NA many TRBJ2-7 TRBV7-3 TGTGCCAGCAGCTTATCATTGGAGGACGAGCAGTACTTC CASSLSLEDEQYF
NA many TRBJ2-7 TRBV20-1 TGCAGTGCTAGAACCGACAGGACATACGAGCAGTACTTC CSARTDRTYEQYF
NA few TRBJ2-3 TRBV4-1 TGCGCCAGCAGCCACGGGTTAATCGCAGATACGCAGTATTTT CASSHGLIADTQYF
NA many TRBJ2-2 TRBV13 TGTGCCAGCAGCCCAAGGGCCAAGGGAACCGGGGAGCTGTTTTTT CASSPRAKGTGELFF
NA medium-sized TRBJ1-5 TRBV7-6 TGTGCCAGCAGCCCCGATCGCAATCAGCCCCAGCATTTT CASSPDRNQPQHF
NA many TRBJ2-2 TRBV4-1 TGCGCCAGCAGCCAGGGGGGAGTCACCGGGGAGCTGTTTTTT CASSQGGVTGELFF
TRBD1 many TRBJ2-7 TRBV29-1 TGCAGCGTGGGACAGGATTCCTACGAGCAGTACTTC CSVGQDSYEQYF
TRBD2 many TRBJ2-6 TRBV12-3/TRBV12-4 TGTGCCAGCAGCCCCGGGGAGGGGCTTGGCATCGGGGCCAACGTCCTGACTTTC CASSPGEGLGIGANVLTF
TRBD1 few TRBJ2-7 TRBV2 TGTGCCAGCAGTTTAGGCAGGGGGTTTGCCGAGCAGTACTTC CASSLGRGFAEQYF
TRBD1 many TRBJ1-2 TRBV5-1 TGCGCCAGCAGCGGCGGACAGGGAAGGATCGATGGCTACACCTTC CASSGGQGRIDGYTF
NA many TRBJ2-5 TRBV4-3 TGCGCCAGCAGCCCACTACAGGGAACCCAAGAGACCCAGTACTTC CASSPLQGTQETQYF
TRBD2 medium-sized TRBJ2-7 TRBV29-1 TGCAGCGTTACGGGGGGTCCGAAACACAGCTCCTACGAGCAGTACTTC CSVTGGPKHSSYEQYF
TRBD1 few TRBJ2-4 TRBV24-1 TGTGCCACCAGGCCGGGACAGGGAGGGGACATTCAGTACTTC CATRPGQGGDIQYF
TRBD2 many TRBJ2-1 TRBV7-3 TGTGCCAGCAGCTCCCTGACTAGCGGGGCCTCCTCCTACAATGAGCAGTTCTTC CASSSLTSGASSYNEQFF
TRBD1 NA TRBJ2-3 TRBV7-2 TGTGCCAGCAGCCCATGGACAGGGAGCACAGATACGCAGTATTTT CASSPWTGSTDTQYF
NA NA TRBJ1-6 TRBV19 TGTGCCAGTAGAGCCAGGGGTTATAATTCACCCCTCCACTTT CASRARGYNSPLHF
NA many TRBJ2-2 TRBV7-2 TGTGCCAGCAGTCTCCGGGACACAAACACCGGGGAGCTGTTTTTT CASSLRDTNTGELFF
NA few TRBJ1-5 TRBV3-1 TGTGCCAGCAGCCAGGGTAAAGGAAATCAGCCCCAGCATTTT CASSQGKGNQPQHF
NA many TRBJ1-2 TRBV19 TGTGCCAGTAGTATAGATCGGCAGCACTATGGCTACACCTTC CASSIDRQHYGYTF
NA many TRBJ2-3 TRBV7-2 TGTGCCAGCAGCTTAGACAGACGCACAGATACGCAGTATTTT CASSLDRRTDTQYF
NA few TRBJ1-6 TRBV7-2 TGTGCCAGCAGCTTATCAGGGTGGGGTTCACCCCTCCACTTT CASSLSGWGSPLHF
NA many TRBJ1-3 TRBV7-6 TGTGCCAGCAGTAATCACGCAGGGGAAACTGGAAACACCATATATTTT CASSNHAGETGNTIYF
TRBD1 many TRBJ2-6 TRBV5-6 TGTGCCAGCAGTAGCGGAGCTTACAGGGGGCCAGCTGGGGCCAACGTCCTGACTTTC CASSSGAYRGPAGANVLTF
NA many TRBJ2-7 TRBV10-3 TGTGCCATCAGTGAGCCCCAGGGGCGAGAGCAGTACTTC CAISEPQGREQYF
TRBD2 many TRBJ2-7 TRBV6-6 TGTGCCAGCAGGGCGGGGGGACTTTCGGACTCCTACGAGCAGTACTTC CASRAGGLSDSYEQYF
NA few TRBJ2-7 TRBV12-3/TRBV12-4 TGTGCCAGCAGGCCGGGACATTACCCCGGTTACGAGCAGTACTTC CASRPGHYPGYEQYF
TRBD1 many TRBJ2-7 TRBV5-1 TGCGCCAGCAGCCAACACCCGGGACAGGGTCTCGACGAGCAGTACTTC CASSQHPGQGLDEQYF
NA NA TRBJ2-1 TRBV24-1 TGTGCCACCAGTGATTTGCTACACCCCTCCTACAATGAGCAGTTCTTC CATSDLLHPSYNEQFF
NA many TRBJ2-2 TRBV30 TGTGCCTGGAGTGCTCACCCCACCGGGGAGCTGTTTTTT CAWSAHPTGELFF
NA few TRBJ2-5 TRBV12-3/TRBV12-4 TGTGCCAGCAGTTTAATGTGGGAAGAGACCCAGTACTTC CASSLMWEETQYF
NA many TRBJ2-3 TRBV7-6 TGTGCCAGCAGCTATGGGGGGCGTCTTGGCACAGATACGCAGTATTTT CASSYGGRLGTDTQYF
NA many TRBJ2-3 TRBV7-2 TGTGCCAGCAGCTTAGCCCAGGCCTCCCCAGATACGCAGTATTTT CASSLAQASPDTQYF
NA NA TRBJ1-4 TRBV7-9 TGTGCCAGCAGCGATCCCGTCACAACTAATGAAAAACTGTTTTTT CASSDPVTTNEKLFF
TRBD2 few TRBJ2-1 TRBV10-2 TGCGCCAGCAGTGAGGGGACTAGCCTCTCCTACAATGAGCAGTTCTTC CASSEGTSLSYNEQFF
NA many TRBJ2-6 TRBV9 TGTGCCAGCAGCGTAGAATCACTCAGCTCTGGGGCCAACGTCCTGACTTTC CASSVESLSSGANVLTF
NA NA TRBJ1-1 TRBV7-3 TGTGCCAGCAGCCAAAGTTTGAACACTGAAGCTTTCTTT CASSQSLNTEAFF
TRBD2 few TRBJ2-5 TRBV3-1 TGTGCCAGCACCCCTCTCCTAGCGGGGGGGCAAGAGACCCAGTACTTC CASTPLLAGGQETQYF
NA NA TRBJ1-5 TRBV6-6 TGTGCCAGCAGTTACGGGCAGGGGAATCAGCCCCAGCATTTT CASSYGQGNQPQHF
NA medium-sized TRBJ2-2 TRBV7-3 TGTGCCAGCAGCTTAAAAGGGATCACCGGGGAGCTGTTTTTT CASSLKGITGELFF
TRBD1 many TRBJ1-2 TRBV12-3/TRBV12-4 TGTGCCAGCAGTTTCGAGGGACAGGGTGGGGGCTACACCTTC CASSFEGQGGGYTF
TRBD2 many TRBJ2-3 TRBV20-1 TGCAGTGCTAGAGGCCTAGCGGTGAGCACAGATACGCAGTATTTT CSARGLAVSTDTQYF
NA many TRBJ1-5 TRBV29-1 TGCAGCGTTGCAGGGAGCAATCAGCCCCAGCATTTT CSVAGSNQPQHF
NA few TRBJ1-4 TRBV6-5 TGTGCCAGCAGTTACGCCAGTATGGAGGAAAAACTGTTTTTT CASSYASMEEKLFF
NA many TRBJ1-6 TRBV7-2 TGTGCCAGCAGCTTAGAGCGGGGTTCACCCCTCCACTTT CASSLERGSPLHF
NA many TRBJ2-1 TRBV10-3 TGTGCCATCAGTGCACTGAGCGGGCCAAACAATGAGCAGTTCTTC CAISALSGPNNEQFF
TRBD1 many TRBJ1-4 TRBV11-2 TGTGCCAGCAGCTACAGGGGTAATGAAAAACTGTTTTTT CASSYRGNEKLFF
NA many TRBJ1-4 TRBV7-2 TGTGCCAGCAGCTCAAAATTTAATGAAAAACTGTTTTTT CASSSKFNEKLFF
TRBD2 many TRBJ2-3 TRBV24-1 TGTGCCACCAGTGACCGGGGACTAGGGGCAGATACGCAGTATTTT CATSDRGLGADTQYF
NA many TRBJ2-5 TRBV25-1 TGTGCCAGCAGTTGGGCCAGTGCTCGGGAGACCCAGTACTTC CASSWASARETQYF